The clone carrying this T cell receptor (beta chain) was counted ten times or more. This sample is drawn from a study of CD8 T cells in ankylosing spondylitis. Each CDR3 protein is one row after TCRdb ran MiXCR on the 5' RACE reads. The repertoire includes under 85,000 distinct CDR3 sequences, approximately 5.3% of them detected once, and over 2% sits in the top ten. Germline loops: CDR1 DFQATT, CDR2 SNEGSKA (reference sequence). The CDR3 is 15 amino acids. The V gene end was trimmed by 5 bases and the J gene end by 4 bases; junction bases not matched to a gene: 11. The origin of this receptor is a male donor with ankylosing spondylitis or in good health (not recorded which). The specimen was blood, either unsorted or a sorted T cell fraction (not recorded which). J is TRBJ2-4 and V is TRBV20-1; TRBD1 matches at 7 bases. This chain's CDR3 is CSALEDGTAKNIQYF. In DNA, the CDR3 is TGCAGTGCTCTAGAGGACGGGACAGCAAAAAACATTCAGTACTTC.